This entry lists 29 T cell receptor beta chains sequenced from one sample in a study of siplizumab effects on memory and regulatory T cells. Profiling relied on immunoSEQ multiplex PCR, and the TCRdb table lists in-frame clones only, not all of them. The repertoire holds under 100,000 clones, with 85% to 95% as singletons. Sequencing was done on a sample of non-Treg CD4+ T cells sorted from blood. These receptors were obtained from a human donor in good health.

This rearrangement joins TRBV28 to TRBJ1-5; the D is unclear. The length of the CDR3 is 18 residues. Trimming took 1 base from V and 3 from J, leaving 19 bases between them. Germline V gene data show CDR1 as MDHEN and CDR2 as SYDVKM. The CDR3 spells CASSLYGSGGAVNQPQHF. Written as DNA, the CDR3 is TGTGCCAGCAGTTTATATGGCAGCGGCGGAGCCGTCAATCAGCCCCAGCATTTT. The full variable domain, with the rest looked up from reference TRBV28 and TRBJ1-5, is DVKVTQSSRYLVKRTGEKVFLECVQDMDHENMFWYRQDPGLGLRLIYFSYDVKMKEKGDIPEGYSVSREKKERFSLILESASTNQTSMYLCASSLYGSGGAVNQPQHFGDGTRLSIL.

The rearrangement uses TRBV5-1 and TRBJ1-1; D is unclear. V was clipped by 4 bases and J by 1 base, with 8 bases between them. The CDR3 loop spans 13 amino acids. CDR1 is SGHRS, CDR2 YFSETQ, per germline. CDR3 amino acids: CASSTKANTEAFF. The CDR3 region has the DNA TGCGCCAGCAGCACGAAGGCGAACACTGAAGCTTTCTTT. Based on the CDR3 plus reference TRBV5-1 and TRBJ1-1, the full variable domain is KAGVTQTPRYLIKTRGQQVTLSCSPISGHRSVSWYQQTPGQGLQFLFEYFSETQRNKGNFPGRFSGRQFSNSRSEMNVSTLELGDSALYLCASSTKANTEAFFGQGTRLTVV.

The chain carries TRBV23-1 and TRBJ2-6, with a possible D match to TRBD1 (5 bases). TRBV23-1 is assigned to the ORF class and has an uncertain function. This CDR3 is built from 20 residues. V was shortened by 4 bases and J by 0 bases, with 22 bases between the two germline ends. CDR3 residues: CASSPGLGARATSGANVLTF. CDR3 nucleotide sequence: TGCGCCAGCAGTCCAGGGCTAGGGGCACGGGCCACCTCTGGGGCCAACGTCCTGACTTTC.

This rearrangement joins TRBV7-8 to TRBJ1-5; maybe TRBD1 (5 bases). This CDR3 comprises 14 residues. CDR1 and CDR2 from the germline V gene are SGHVS and FQNEAQ. Trimming left V 5 bases short and J 11 bases short, with 19 bases between. The CDR3 spells CASSVWGTDLAQHF. The CDR3 region has the DNA TGTGCCAGCAGCGTTTGGGGGACGGATTTGGCCCAGCATTTT.

This clone occurred once. The chain combines TRBV5-5 with TRBJ2-1, with 11 bases aligning to TRBD2. The CDR3 runs 15 residues. Germline assignment: CDR1 SGHKS and CDR2 YYEKEE (reference sequence). J gave up 6 bases and V 2 bases, and 4 bases lay outside the gene matches. CDR3 in amino acids: CASSLLAGAINEQFF. The CDR3 nucleotides are TGTGCCAGCAGCTTACTAGCGGGAGCGATCAATGAGCAGTTCTTC.

The V call is TRBV5-1, the J call TRBJ2-7; a possible D gene is TRBD1 (6 bases). The CDR3 is made up of 15 amino acids. The V and J ends lost 2 bases and 3 bases respectively, with 15 bases between them. Germline CDR1 is SGHRS and CDR2 is YFSETQ. CDR3 region: CASSFLSDSFYEQYF. In DNA form, the CDR3 reads TGCGCCAGCAGCTTTCTCTCGGACAGTTTCTACGAGCAGTACTTC.

The chain combines TRBV5-1 with TRBJ2-6; TRBD1 matches 7 bases. CDR3 length: 18 amino acids. CDR1 is SGHRS, CDR2 YFSETQ, per germline. The J segment lost 4 bases and the V segment lost 4 bases, leaving 14 bases of the junction unmatched. The CDR3 DNA follows: TGCGCCAGCAGCCCCGTCAGGGGGAATACGTGGGGGGCCAACGTCCTGACTTTC. It yields the protein CASSPVRGNTWGANVLTF.

Here the CDR3 DNA reads TGTGCCAGCAGCGTAGCAGGGGATAACACCATATATTTT. Translation: CASSVAGDNTIYF. J is TRBJ1-3 and V is TRBV9; TRBD1 might be the D (6 bases). This CDR3 spans 13 amino acids. V was clipped by 0 bases and J by 7 bases, with 8 bases between them. CDR1 is SGDLS and CDR2 is YYNGEE in the germline V gene.

The chain has TRBV7-2 and TRBJ2-3, with D perhaps matching TRBD2 (5 bases). Between the trimmed V and J ends, which lost 4 bases and 7 bases, there was a span of 9 bases. The CDR3 is made up of 12 amino acids. CDR1 SGHTA and CDR2 FQGNSA come from the germline V gene. The CDR3 DNA follows: TGTGCCAGCAGCTCCAAGCGGAATACGCAGTATTTT. It codes for CASSSKRNTQYF.

This chain links TRBV12-5 with TRBJ1-1; TRBD1 matches at 7 bases. After removal of 1 base from V and 10 bases from J, the junction contained 0 bases not matched to a gene. CDR3 length equals 11 residues. Germline CDR1 and CDR2: LGHNT and FRNRAP. CDR3 sequence (DNA): TGTGCTAGTGGTTTGGACAGGGGAGCTTTCTTT. Translated: CASGLDRGAFF.

The J gene is TRBJ2-1, the V gene TRBV6-1; D call uncertain. CDR1 is MNHNS, CDR2 SASEGT, per germline. The V end lost 4 bases, the J end lost 8 bases, and 9 bases lay between the germline ends. This CDR3 has 12 amino acids. Written as DNA, the CDR3 is TGTGCCAGCAGTGCTTTTAAGGATGAGCAGTTCTTC. Amino acids: CASSAFKDEQFF.

The chain joins TRBV7-3 to TRBJ2-3, with D possibly matching TRBD1 (5 bases). The CDR3 is made up of 13 amino acids. Trimming took off 5 bases at V and 3 bases at J, with 9 bases between the two ends. CDR1 is SGHTA and CDR2 is FQGTGA in the germline V gene. For the CDR3, the DNA is TGTGCCAGCAGCGGGGCCAAGACAGATACGCAGTATTTT. It is translated as CASSGAKTDTQYF. The complete variable domain, with remaining parts taken from reference TRBV7-3 and TRBJ2-3, reads GAGVSQTPSNKVTEKGKYVELRCDPISGHTALYWYRQSLGQGPEFLIYFQGTGAADDSGLPNDRFFAVRPEGSVSTLKIQRTERGDSAVYLCASSGAKTDTQYFGPGTRLTVL.

The V and J genes are TRBV5-4 and TRBJ1-2; unclear D gene. V was pared by 3 bases and J by 8 bases, with 20 bases between. The CDR3 length is 15 residues. Germline assignment: CDR1 SGHNT and CDR2 YYREEE (reference sequence). CDR3 in DNA: TGTGCCAGCAGCTCCGCGGGAGGCCTGATGGAAGGCTACACCTTC. Translated, it gives CASSSAGGLMEGYTF.

The rearrangement uses TRBV27 and TRBJ1-1; D perhaps matches TRBD1 (6 bases). Germline V gives CDR1 MNHEY, CDR2 SMNVEV (reference sequence). Trimming pared 3 bases from V and 11 bases from J, leaving 25 bases between. CDR3 size: 16 residues. Here the CDR3 DNA reads TGTGCCAGCAGTTTTGGGATGGGGGGCGGATCGACGGTGGCTTTCTTT. Encoded protein: CASSFGMGGGSTVAFF.

Written as DNA, the CDR3 is TGCGCCAGCGGAACGCGGGAGAGAGATACGCAGTATTTT. Its protein is CASGTRERDTQYF. The rearrangement joins TRBV5-1 to TRBJ2-3, with TRBD2 matching over 7 bases. V was clipped by 7 bases and J by 5 bases; unmatched bases: 7. The CDR3 runs to 13 residues. Germline V gene lookup returns CDR1 SGHRS and CDR2 YFSETQ.

The chain combines TRBV25-1 with TRBJ2-1, with TRBD1 identical over 9 bases. The CDR3 runs to 18 residues. V was clipped by 3 bases and J by 13 bases; unmatched bases: 22. The V gene's germline CDR1 is MGHDK and CDR2 SYGVNS. CDR3 region: CASSERDRASRRTPIQFF. Here the CDR3 DNA reads TGTGCCAGCAGTGAGCGGGACAGGGCGTCCCGGCGCACCCCTATTCAGTTCTTC.

The CDR3: CASSTKGRFSGNTIYF. Written as DNA, the CDR3 is TGTGCCAGCAGCACTAAAGGACGCTTCTCTGGAAACACCATATATTTT. V and J are TRBV5-4 and TRBJ1-3; D gene ambiguous. The CDR3 consists of 16 residues. CDR1 and CDR2 from the germline V gene are SGHNT and YYREEE (reference sequence). The V end lost 4 bases, the J end lost 0 bases, and 14 bases lay between the germline ends.

The chain has TRBV5-5 and TRBJ2-1; 9 bases align to TRBD1. Germline assignment: CDR1 SGHKS and CDR2 YYEKEE (reference sequence). This CDR3 spans 17 amino acids. The V segment lost 4 bases and the J segment 4 bases; nucleotides outside the gene matches: 12. CDR3 sequence: CASSPGHIGQGYNEQFF. CDR3 DNA sequence: TGTGCCAGCAGCCCCGGACATATAGGACAGGGGTACAATGAGCAGTTCTTC.

V usage is TRBV9 and J usage is TRBJ2-7; TRBD2 might be the D (5 bases). CDR1 is SGDLS and CDR2 is YYNGEE in the germline V gene. V lost 0 bases and J lost 7, with 14 bases in between. This CDR3 spans 14 amino acids. This chain's CDR3 is CASSVALASGEQYF. The CDR3 DNA is TGTGCCAGCAGCGTAGCTCTAGCATCCGGTGAGCAGTACTTC.

This chain joins TRBV7-2 and TRBJ1-2; no clear D gene. Germline V CDR1 and CDR2: SGHTA, FQGNSA. CDR3 length: 13 residues. Trimming pared 5 bases from V and 8 bases from J, leaving 15 bases between. This CDR3 is CASSKSWTKGYTF. The CDR3 bases are TGTGCCAGCAGCAAAAGCTGGACGAAGGGCTACACCTTC.

This clone was picked up a small number of times. This rearrangement joins TRBV6-5 to TRBJ2-7, with D unresolved. CDR1 is MNHEY and CDR2 is SVGAGI in the germline V gene. This CDR3 is built from 10 residues. The V end lost 8 bases, the J end lost 6 bases, and 8 bases lay between the germline ends. CDR3 amino acids: CASGRTEQYF. The CDR3 DNA reads as TGTGCCAGCGGAAGGACCGAGCAGTACTTC.

V usage is TRBV6-1 and J usage is TRBJ2-1; 7 bases line up with TRBD2. Losses at the gene ends were 6 bases for V and 2 bases for J; bases not matched to a gene: 7. Germline CDR1 MNHNS, CDR2 SASEGT. The CDR3 runs to 15 residues. CDR3 region: CASSEWGGTYNEQFF. Here the CDR3 DNA reads TGTGCCAGCAGCGAATGGGGAGGGACCTACAATGAGCAGTTCTTC.

The chain has TRBV7-8 and TRBJ1-5, with TRBD1 matching 8 bases. V shed 3 bases, J shed 5 bases, and the junction held 6 bases outside the gene matches. Germline V CDR1 and CDR2: SGHVS, FQNEAQ. CDR3 length equals 15 residues. The CDR3 nucleotides read TGTGCCAGCAGCTTTCTGGACAGGGAGTATCAGCCCCAGCATTTT. Its protein is CASSFLDREYQPQHF.

The chain combines TRBV2 with TRBJ2-1; D possibly corresponds to TRBD1 (6 bases). Trimming removed 6 bases at V and 9 bases at J, with 15 bases between. There are 13 residues in the CDR3. The germline V gene encodes CDR1 SNHLY and CDR2 FYNNEI. CDR3 in DNA: TGTGCCAGCAGAGGGGACAAACAGCCTGAGCAGTTCTTC. It translates to CASRGDKQPEQFF.

The rearrangement links TRBV28 to TRBJ1-1; D perhaps matches TRBD1 (6 bases). V was cut by 6 bases and J by 6 bases, with 20 bases left in between. This CDR3 has 15 residues. Germline CDR1 and CDR2: MDHEN and SYDVKM. CDR3 region: CASSPQRGGEAEAFF. As DNA, the CDR3 is TGTGCCAGCAGCCCCCAAAGGGGGGGCGAGGCTGAAGCTTTCTTT.

This chain joins TRBV7-9 and TRBJ1-4; weak D call: TRBD1 (6 bases). Looked up from germline, CDR1 is SEHNR and CDR2 is FQNEAQ (reference sequence). V dropped 5 bases and J dropped 8 bases, with 15 bases sitting between them. The length of the CDR3 is 14 residues. This chain's CDR3 is CASSTRQAGEKLFF. The CDR3 bases are TGTGCCAGCAGCACTCGACAGGCGGGAGAAAAACTGTTTTTT.

The chain recombines TRBV7-9 with TRBJ2-7, with D perhaps matching TRBD2 (6 bases). Trimming took off 6 bases at V and 4 bases at J, with 22 bases between the two ends. From germline, CDR1 is SEHNR and CDR2 FQNEAQ (reference sequence). The CDR3 is 16 residues long. CDR3 nucleotide sequence: TGTGCCAGCAGACAAATACGGGGGTCTCAAGGGTACGAGCAGTACTTC. Its protein is CASRQIRGSQGYEQYF.

The V call is TRBV29-1, the J call TRBJ2-2; TRBD1 agrees at 8 bases. The CDR3 consists of 15 residues. In germline, CDR1 is SQVTM, CDR2 ANQGSEA. Trimming at V came to 7 bases and at J to 6 bases, leaving 13 bases not matched to a gene. CDR3 in amino acids: CSALRQGRHAGELFF. The CDR3 DNA is TGCAGCGCCCTCAGACAGGGGCGCCACGCCGGGGAGCTGTTTTTT.

The rearrangement joins TRBV15 to TRBJ1-4; 7 bases are a match to TRBD1. Trimming at V came to 4 bases and at J to 7 bases, leaving 3 bases not matched to a gene. Per the germline V gene, CDR1 is LNHNV and CDR2 is YYDKDF (reference sequence). CDR3 length: 13 amino acids. This chain's CDR3 is CATSKGAREKLFF. CDR3 sequence (DNA): TGTGCCACCAGCAAGGGGGCGCGTGAAAAACTGTTTTTT.